The 25 T cell receptor beta chains reported below all come from one sample, sequenced in a study of blood T cell repertoires in COVID-19. Sequenced by immunoSEQ multiplex PCR; TCRdb stores in-frame clones only, minus some. Of about 99,000 clones listed, 75% to 85% are singletons. Material: peripheral blood. The receptors come from a man aged 55 to 70 with acute or convalescent COVID-19.

A note on this clone: Other DNA sequences within the sample encode an identical CDR3. V usage is TRBV20-1 and J usage is TRBJ2-1, with TRBD2 as a possible D gene (5 bases). Trimming stripped 3 bases from V and 1 base from J, with 7 bases between. The CDR3 consists of 13 residues. Germline assignment: CDR1 DFQATT and CDR2 SNEGSKA (reference sequence). The CDR3: CSASGSSYNEQFF. The CDR3 nucleotides read TGCAGTGCTAGTGGGAGTTCCTACAATGAGCAGTTCTTC.

The V gene is TRBV30, the J gene TRBJ2-1; perhaps TRBD1 as D (5 bases). Deletions cut 2 bases from V and 4 bases from J, with 15 bases between. Germline loops: CDR1 GTSNPN, CDR2 SVGIG (reference sequence). The CDR3 is 15 residues long. The CDR3 spells CAWSPPSKGYNEQFF. As DNA, the CDR3 is TGTGCCTGGAGTCCCCCCTCCAAGGGGTACAATGAGCAGTTCTTC.

This clone was found a few times. The chain employs TRBV7-9 and TRBJ1-4, with a tentative D call TRBD1 (5 bases). The germline V gene encodes CDR1 SEHNR and CDR2 FQNEAQ (reference sequence). The CDR3 loop spans 15 amino acids. Trimming left V 1 base short and J 7 bases short, with 13 bases between. CDR3 DNA sequence: TGTGCCAGCAGCTTAGTCGGGGGGTCTACTGAAAAACTGTTTTTT. Translated, it gives CASSLVGGSTEKLFF.

V usage is TRBV27 and J usage is TRBJ2-3; D perhaps matches TRBD2 (6 bases). Trimming took off 5 bases at V and 0 bases at J, with 9 bases between the two ends. The germline gives CDR1 MNHEY, CDR2 SMNVEV (reference sequence). CDR3 length: 14 residues. The CDR3 spells CASSAGRSTDTQYF. The CDR3 nucleotides are TGTGCCAGCAGTGCCGGGAGAAGCACAGATACGCAGTATTTT.

The chain is built from TRBV3-1 (or the pseudogene TRBV3-2) and TRBJ1-1; TRBD1 might be the D (6 bases). From germline, CDR1 is LGHDT and CDR2 YNNKEL (reference sequence). Trimming removed 4 bases at V and 5 bases at J, with 17 bases between. This CDR3 comprises 15 residues. The CDR3: CASSPPLGASTEAFF. CDR3 nucleotide sequence: TGTGCCAGCAGCCCCCCGTTGGGGGCGAGTACTGAAGCTTTCTTT.

V and J are TRBV3-1 (or the pseudogene TRBV3-2) and TRBJ2-5; weak D call: TRBD1 (5 bases). Looked up from germline, CDR1 is LGHDT and CDR2 is YNNKEL (reference sequence). This CDR3 region has 12 residues. The germline V and J ends were trimmed by 6 bases and 2 bases, with 7 bases remaining between them. The CDR3 coding sequence is TGTGCCAGCAGTAGACAGCAAGAGACCCAGTACTTC. Amino acids: CASSRQQETQYF.

This sequence joins TRBV6-5 and TRBJ2-7; a weak D match, TRBD2 (5 bases). Germline assignment: CDR1 MNHEY and CDR2 SVGAGI. Trimming took off 0 bases at V and 1 base at J, with 7 bases between the two ends. The CDR3 has 14 amino acids. The CDR3 reads CASSYSGKSYEQYF. CDR3 nucleotide sequence: TGTGCCAGCAGTTACTCCGGGAAATCCTACGAGCAGTACTTC.

The table lists this clone with a count of one. This chain joins TRBV27 and TRBJ1-1; 7 nucleotides agree with TRBD1. This CDR3 contains 16 residues. Germline-derived CDR1 and CDR2 are MNHEY and SMNVEV (reference sequence). After removal of 3 bases from V and 3 bases from J, the junction contained 10 bases not matched to a gene. The CDR3 loop reads CASSLEGASVYTEAFF. The CDR3 nucleotides read TGTGCCAGCAGTTTGGAGGGGGCCTCGGTGTACACTGAAGCTTTCTTT.

The chain employs TRBV11-3 and TRBJ2-7, with D maybe TRBD1 (5 bases). CDR3 size: 15 residues. Germline CDR1 reads SGHNT; CDR2 reads YENEEA. V gave up 5 bases and J gave up 0 bases, with 14 bases separating them. CDR3: CASSRQHEISYEQYF. DNA for the CDR3: TGTGCCAGCAGCCGACAGCATGAGATCTCCTACGAGCAGTACTTC.

This clone was detected only once. V is TRBV3-1 (or the pseudogene TRBV3-2) and J is TRBJ1-6; 10 bases map to TRBD1. The V segment lost 3 bases and the J segment 15 bases; nucleotides outside the gene matches: 14. Germline V gene lookup returns CDR1 LGHDT and CDR2 YNNKEL (reference sequence). The CDR3 length is 16 residues. CDR3 protein: CASSQGTGVLIQGLHF. CDR3 nucleotides: TGTGCCAGCAGCCAGGGGACAGGGGTTTTAATTCAGGGCCTCCACTTT.

This chain links TRBV5-6 with TRBJ2-1, with 7 bases that match TRBD2. The CDR3 has 16 residues. V lost 2 bases and J lost 3; bases outside the gene matches: 8. CDR1 is SGHDT, CDR2 YYEEEE, per germline. CDR3: CASSFPGGRVYNEQFF. In DNA form, the CDR3 reads TGTGCCAGCAGCTTCCCCGGGGGGAGGGTCTACAATGAGCAGTTCTTC.

In this sample, this clone turned up a few times. The gene calls are TRBV24-1 and TRBJ2-4; 9 bases match TRBD1. The CDR3 runs 17 residues. Germline V gene data show CDR1 as KGHDR and CDR2 as SFDVKD. Germline trimming cut 4 bases from V and 8 bases from J; bases unmatched to any gene: 14. The CDR3 sequence is CATSDTSPGQGLDIQYF. The CDR3 DNA sequence: TGTGCCACCAGTGACACCTCCCCGGGACAGGGACTTGACATTCAGTACTTC.

The J gene is TRBJ2-1, the V gene TRBV5-1; 9 bases match TRBD1. V lost 5 bases to trimming and J lost 5 bases; unmatched junction nucleotides: 2. CDR3 length: 13 amino acids. Germline-derived CDR1 and CDR2 are SGHRS and YFSETQ. CDR3 in amino acids: CASSRDRDNEQFF. The DNA of the CDR3 is TGCGCCAGCAGTCGGGACAGGGACAATGAGCAGTTCTTC.

The V gene is TRBV9, the J gene TRBJ2-1, with 12 bases identical to TRBD2. The CDR3 loop spans 15 amino acids. Losses at the gene ends were 4 bases for V and 10 bases for J; bases not matched to a gene: 9. CDR1 is SGDLS and CDR2 is YYNGEE in the germline V gene. The CDR3 nucleotides are TGTGCCAGCAGCAGAACTAGCGGGAGGCTTAGCGAGCAGTTCTTC. It specifies CASSRTSGRLSEQFF.

This sequence joins TRBV4-3 and TRBJ2-7; TRBD2 agrees at 7 bases. Germline V lookup: CDR1 LGHNA, CDR2 YSLEER. J was trimmed by 0 bases and V by 3 bases; bases with no gene match: 5. The CDR3 has 15 residues. CDR3 in amino acids: CASSQTSLSSYEQYF. CDR3 sequence (DNA): TGCGCCAGCAGCCAGACTAGCTTGAGCTCCTACGAGCAGTACTTC.

The V gene is TRBV6-2 or TRBV6-3, the J gene TRBJ2-3; possible D gene TRBD2, 5 bases. From germline, CDR1 is MNHEY and CDR2 SVGEGT. The CDR3 runs 16 residues. The V end was cut by 2 bases, the J end by 4 bases, with 16 bases between. CDR3 nucleotides: TGTGCCAGCAGTTACGGGGTCGAGTCTAGCCCAGATACGCAGTATTTT. Translation: CASSYGVESSPDTQYF.

This clone was recorded a few times. This chain joins TRBV5-1 and TRBJ1-2, with 8 bases aligning to TRBD1. The CDR3 loop spans 14 amino acids. The germline gives CDR1 SGHRS, CDR2 YFSETQ. Unmatched junction bases numbered 12, after V lost 10 bases and J lost 4 bases. CDR3 coding DNA: TGCGCCCCCCTGACAGGGGTAGTTCCCTATGGCTACACCTTC. It is translated as CAPLTGVVPYGYTF.

The genes are TRBV5-1 and TRBJ1-3, with 7 bases that match TRBD1. The CDR3 sequence is 14 residues long. Germline trimming cut 2 bases from V and 3 bases from J; bases unmatched to any gene: 2. Germline V gene lookup returns CDR1 SGHRS and CDR2 YFSETQ. The CDR3 nucleotides read TGCGCCAGCAGCTTAGGGGGCGGTGGAAACACCATATATTTT. It translates to CASSLGGGGNTIYF.

With regard to this clone: Other DNA variants within this sample encode the same CDR3. This sequence joins TRBV7-9 and TRBJ2-2; D possibly corresponds to TRBD2 (6 bases). Germline V gives CDR1 SEHNR, CDR2 FQNEAQ (reference sequence). The CDR3 length is 15 residues. V was cut by 1 base and J by 0 bases, with 6 bases left in between. The CDR3 loop reads CASSLGLANTGELFF. The CDR3 DNA reads TGTGCCAGCAGCTTAGGACTAGCGAACACCGGGGAGCTGTTTTTT. Drawing the rest from reference TRBV7-9 and TRBJ2-2, the complete variable domain is DTGVSQNPRHKITKRGQNVTFRCDPISEHNRLYWYRQTLGQGPEFLTYFQNEAQLEKSRLLSDRFSAERPKGSFSTLEIQRTEQGDSAMYLCASSLGLANTGELFFGEGSRLTVL.

The V and J genes are TRBV18 and TRBJ2-3; no definite D call. Germline V CDR1 and CDR2: KGHSH, LQKENI. CDR3 length: 15 amino acids. V was shortened by 4 bases and J by 4 bases, with 15 bases between the two germline ends. The CDR3 here is CASSLQSMSPDTQYF. The CDR3 DNA sequence: TGTGCCAGCTCACTCCAATCCATGAGTCCAGATACGCAGTATTTT.

This clone was counted only a few times. This sequence joins TRBV19 and TRBJ2-7, with TRBD2 identical over 10 bases. This CDR3 is built from 15 residues. Germline CDR1 is LNHDA and CDR2 is SQIVND (reference sequence). The ends lost 4 bases at V and 2 bases at J; junction bases unmatched: 5. CDR3 protein: CASSTLSGRAYEQYF. In DNA form, the CDR3 reads TGTGCCAGTAGTACCCTAAGCGGGAGGGCCTACGAGCAGTACTTC.

V usage is TRBV7-2 and J usage is TRBJ1-6; 9 bases agree with TRBD1. The CDR3 covers 16 residues. V gave up 0 bases and J gave up 7 bases; unmatched junction bases: 4. Germline CDR1 is SGHTA and CDR2 is FQGNSA. The DNA of the CDR3 is TGTGCCAGCAGCTTAGCAGCACAGGGGGCCAATTCACCCCTCCACTTT. It encodes CASSLAAQGANSPLHF.

The chain carries TRBV7-9 and TRBJ2-5; TRBD2 agrees at 14 bases. CDR3 length: 16 residues. The V gene end was trimmed by 5 bases and the J gene end by 1 base; junction bases not matched to a gene: 3. Germline CDR1 SEHNR, CDR2 FQNEAQ (reference sequence). The CDR3 loop is CASSTGLAGAQETQYF. The CDR3 coding sequence is TGTGCCAGCAGCACGGGACTAGCGGGGGCCCAAGAGACCCAGTACTTC.

V and J are TRBV28 and TRBJ2-7; the match to TRBD1 covers 9 bases. V trimming: 5 bases; J trimming: 1 base; junction bases outside the gene matches: 6. Looked up from germline, CDR1 is MDHEN and CDR2 is SYDVKM. CDR3 length: 15 amino acids. The CDR3 DNA is TGTGCCAGCAGTACTGTTGGACAGGGGTCCTACGAGCAGTACTTC. Translation gives CASSTVGQGSYEQYF.

The J gene is TRBJ2-5, the V gene TRBV6-1; 10 bases are shared with TRBD1. V trimming: 1 base; J trimming: 1 base; junction bases outside the gene matches: 3. This CDR3 comprises 16 residues. CDR1 and CDR2 (germline): MNHNS, SASEGT. The chain's CDR3 is CASSEGWDRGQETQYF. CDR3 coding DNA: TGTGCCAGCAGTGAAGGGTGGGACAGGGGCCAAGAGACCCAGTACTTC.